This T cell receptor beta chain was sequenced in a study of blood T cells in healthy people across ages. This CDR3 is built from 15 residues. V dropped 5 bases and J dropped 8; count of bases not matched to a gene: 6. Healthy Caucasians from Russia aged about 6 to 95 served as donors. Extractions gave at least 5.5 micrograms of total RNA per sample. Broader study findings: Strong correlation existed between TCR beta diversity and naive T cell percentage.

The second PCR ran about 6 to 12 cycles with a sample-barcoded 5' primer and J-beta primers. All samples yielded 3 million or more CDR3-containing paired-end reads. TCRdb fed the 5' RACE reads into MiXCR, producing one record per CDR3 protein. Of nearly 1 million distinct CDR3 sequences in the sample, 51% were seen once. A note on this clonotype: Its specificity is not known.

Sample: blood. The receptor's source is a woman in her sixties or seventies in good health. The V and J genes are TRBV12-3 or TRBV12-4 and TRBJ2-1; 13 bases line up with TRBD2. The CDR3 DNA follows: TGTGCCAGCAGTATCCGGACTAGCGGGAGCTATGAGCAGTTCTTC. Protein sequence: CASSIRTSGSYEQFF.